The 10 T cell receptor beta chains below all came from one sample that was sequenced in a study. TCRdb ran MiXCR on the RT-PCR reads and lists one entry per CDR3 protein. The sample holds more than 550,000 distinct CDR3 sequences, approximately 15% seen once. Input material: memory CD4+ T cells from blood. The source of these receptors is a female donor in good health, serving as a healthy control.

There are a few counts of this clonotype. The rearrangement links TRBV10-3 to TRBJ2-2, with 11 positions matching TRBD2. Germline V gene lookup returns CDR1 ENHRY and CDR2 SYGVKD. V gave up 3 bases and J gave up 0 bases; unmatched junction bases: 6. The CDR3 has 18 residues. The CDR3 DNA reads TGTGCCATCAGTGACCCGGGACTAGCGGAGACGAACACCGGGGAGCTGTTTTTT. This sequence encodes CAISDPGLAETNTGELFF.

This clonotype was detected many times. The rearrangement joins TRBV10-3 to TRBJ2-5; TRBD1 aligns across 7 bases. CDR3 length: 14 residues. J was trimmed by 5 bases and V by 2 bases; bases with no gene match: 5. Germline CDR1 reads ENHRY; CDR2 reads SYGVKD. Here the CDR3 reads CAISEGTGVETQYF. CDR3 sequence (DNA): TGTGCCATCAGTGAGGGTACAGGGGTTGAGACCCAGTACTTC.

With respect to this clonotype: A read error may be the cause here, since a much bigger clone is one base away. This chain uses TRBV12-3 or TRBV12-4 with TRBJ1-2; D is possibly TRBD1 (6 bases). The V end lost 6 bases, the J end lost 8 bases, and 19 bases lay between the germline ends. This CDR3 is built from 14 residues. The CDR3 bases are TGTGCCAGCAGCCTTGAACAGGGAGTTAGGGGCTACACCTTC. Translation: CASSLEQGVRGYTF.

This rearrangement joins TRBV28 to TRBJ2-7; no clear D. Germline values: CDR1 MDHEN, CDR2 SYDVKM. This CDR3 is 12 amino acids long. The V gene lost 4 bases and the J gene lost 4 bases, with 8 bases spanning the gap. CDR3 in amino acids: CASSWASYEQYF. CDR3 DNA sequence: TGTGCCAGCAGTTGGGCGTCGTACGAGCAGTACTTC.

This clonotype turned up a few times. The gene calls are TRBV5-1 and TRBJ2-3, with D unclear. CDR1 SGHRS and CDR2 YFSETQ come from the germline V gene. CDR3 size: 15 residues. V lost 6 bases, J lost 4 bases, and 18 bases lay in between. The CDR3 DNA sequence: TGCGCCAGCAAAAGTAAGGTAACTCCTCCAGATACGCAGTATTTT. The encoded protein is CASKSKVTPPDTQYF.

The sample holds a few counts of this clonotype. The J gene is TRBJ2-2, the V gene TRBV27; D not certain. The CDR3 is 13 amino acids. V was pared by 7 bases and J by 1 base, with 7 bases between. CDR1 and CDR2 (germline): MNHEY, SMNVEV (reference sequence). CDR3 region: CASKEQNTGELFF. As DNA, the CDR3 is TGTGCCAGCAAAGAACAGAACACCGGGGAGCTGTTTTTT.

This clonotype came up many times. The rearrangement uses TRBV11-2 and TRBJ2-3; D is ambiguous. The V and J ends lost 7 bases and 0 bases respectively, with 8 bases between them. Germline values: CDR1 SGHAT, CDR2 FQNNGV. The CDR3 is 13 amino acids. CDR3 protein: CASNRFSTDTQYF. CDR3 DNA sequence: TGTGCCAGCAACCGGTTTAGCACAGATACGCAGTATTTT. Combining the CDR3 with reference TRBV11-2 and TRBJ2-3 gives the whole variable domain EAGVAQSPRYKIIEKRQSVAFWCNPISGHATLYWYQQILGQGPKLLIQFQNNGVVDDSQLPKDRFSAERLKGVDSTLKIQPAKLEDSAVYLCASNRFSTDTQYFGPGTRLTVL.

This clonotype was observed a few times. The CDR3 nucleotides read TGTGCCAGCAGCCTCCGGGGTGGGCCCGGGGACAATGAGCAGTTCTTC. Translated: CASSLRGGPGDNEQFF. The chain carries TRBV3-1 and TRBJ2-1; D may be TRBD2 (5 bases). The V gene lost 4 bases and the J gene lost 5 bases, with 18 bases spanning the gap. The CDR3 has 16 residues. Germline CDR1 reads LGHDT; CDR2 reads YNNKEL (reference sequence).

This clonotype occurred many times. The rearrangement joins TRBV7-6 to TRBJ2-5, with D possibly being TRBD1 (5 bases). Per germline, CDR1 SGHVS and CDR2 FNYEAQ. V lost 1 base, J lost 1 base, and 13 bases lay in between. The CDR3 runs 16 residues. The CDR3 nucleotides read TGTGCCAGCAGCTTAGAGGCGAAGGGGCTCCAAGAGACCCAGTACTTC. Its translation is CASSLEAKGLQETQYF.

The sample holds a few counts of this clonotype. The gene calls are TRBV24-1 and TRBJ2-7; no clear D. The CDR3 has 13 amino acids. The germline V gene encodes CDR1 KGHDR and CDR2 SFDVKD. Trimming took off 10 bases at V and 4 bases at J, with 16 bases between the two ends. CDR3 nucleotides: TGTGCCACTGAATCGGACGTTACATACGAGCAGTACTTC. Translation: CATESDVTYEQYF.